Following are 19 T cell receptor beta chains from one sample sequenced in a study of T cell responses to AZD1222 COVID-19 vaccine. Sequenced by immunoSEQ multiplex PCR; TCRdb stores in-frame clones only, minus some. The sample lists 100,000 or so clones; 88% were seen once. Sample: peripheral blood, taken on day 0 of AZD1222 vaccination. Receptors originate from an adult in good health.

This clone was seen just once. V gene TRBV9 combines with J gene TRBJ1-4, with D unresolved. Between the trimmed V and J ends, which lost 0 bases and 6 bases, there was a span of 12 bases. This CDR3 spans 15 amino acids. Germline-derived CDR1 and CDR2 are SGDLS and YYNGEE. CDR3 region: CASSVGSGTDEKLFF. In DNA, the CDR3 is TGTGCCAGCAGCGTAGGCAGCGGCACGGATGAAAAACTGTTTTTT.

V and J are TRBV5-4 and TRBJ1-2; 10 positions agree with TRBD1. CDR3 length: 14 residues. J lost 8 bases, V lost 0 bases, and 4 bases had no gene match. The germline CDR1 and CDR2 sequences are SGHNT and YYREEE (reference sequence). In nucleotides, the CDR3 is TGTGCCAGCAGCTTGGCCGGGACAGGGGACGGCTACACCTTC. Translated: CASSLAGTGDGYTF.

The V and J genes are TRBV19 and TRBJ1-4; perhaps TRBD1 as D (5 bases). Germline V gene data show CDR1 as LNHDA and CDR2 as SQIVND (reference sequence). The CDR3 is 14 amino acids. V lost 5 bases, J lost 8 bases, and 15 bases lay in between. CDR3 DNA: TGTGCCAGTAGTTGGCTCAGGGATGGAGAAAAACTGTTTTTT. This encodes CASSWLRDGEKLFF.

This chain links TRBV5-1 with TRBJ2-1; 10 nucleotides align to TRBD2. Trimming at V came to 5 bases and at J to 0 bases, leaving 5 bases not matched to a gene. The CDR3 runs to 16 residues. Germline-derived CDR1 and CDR2 are SGHRS and YFSETQ. The CDR3 loop is CASRPSGRSSYNEQFF. The CDR3 DNA follows: TGCGCCAGCAGACCTAGCGGGAGAAGCTCCTACAATGAGCAGTTCTTC. The full variable domain, with the rest looked up from reference TRBV5-1 and TRBJ2-1, is KAGVTQTPRYLIKTRGQQVTLSCSPISGHRSVSWYQQTPGQGLQFLFEYFSETQRNKGNFPGRFSGRQFSNSRSEMNVSTLELGDSALYLCASRPSGRSSYNEQFFGPGTRLTVL.

This clone has only one observation. The chain is built from TRBV30 and TRBJ2-7; D is possibly TRBD2 (5 bases). V lost 0 bases, J lost 6 bases, and 12 bases lay in between. The CDR3 is 13 amino acids. CDR1 and CDR2 from the germline V gene are GTSNPN and SVGIG (reference sequence). Written as DNA, the CDR3 is TGTGCCTGGAGTGTACTAGGGCTGGCCGAGCAGTACTTC. Translation gives CAWSVLGLAEQYF.

This clone has just one count. The chain employs TRBV7-8 and TRBJ2-7; TRBD1 might be the D (6 bases). The CDR3 spans 11 residues. The germline CDR1 and CDR2 sequences are SGHVS and FQNEAQ. The germline V and J ends were trimmed by 10 bases and 9 bases, with 16 bases remaining between them. The CDR3 nucleotides read TGTGCCACCTCGACAGGTGGTGTGCAGTACTTC. It yields the protein CATSTGGVQYF.

The rearrangement joins TRBV5-1 to TRBJ2-3; 7 bases match TRBD2. The CDR3 is made up of 17 amino acids. The germline CDR1 and CDR2 sequences are SGHRS and YFSETQ. V shed 0 bases and J 6 bases; nucleotides not matched to a gene: 13. CDR3 amino acids: CASSLVASAGGSDTQYF. In DNA form, the CDR3 reads TGCGCCAGCAGCTTGGTGGCTTCGGCCGGGGGGTCGGATACGCAGTATTTT.

There are a few counts of this clone. The chain couples TRBV7-3 to TRBJ2-2; D is undetermined. With 5 bases removed from V and 2 bases from J, the gap between germline ends came to 18 bases. The CDR3 totals 17 residues. The V gene's germline CDR1 is SGHTA and CDR2 FQGTGA. The CDR3 spells CASSGLERKFNTGELFF. The CDR3 nucleotides read TGTGCCAGCAGCGGCCTCGAGAGGAAGTTTAACACCGGGGAGCTGTTTTTT.

CDR3 DNA: TGTGCCAGCATTGAGGGGGACACTAGCACAGATACGCAGTATTTT. Its translation is CASIEGDTSTDTQYF. The chain combines TRBV28 with TRBJ2-3; D is perhaps TRBD1 (6 bases). This CDR3 spans 15 amino acids. Germline lookup yields CDR1 MDHEN and CDR2 SYDVKM. The V and J ends lost 7 bases and 0 bases respectively, with 14 bases between them.

The sample holds one count of this clone. V and J are TRBV6-1 and TRBJ2-7; 11 bases are shared with TRBD2. CDR1 and CDR2 (germline): MNHNS, SASEGT. J was trimmed by 5 bases and V by 3 bases; bases with no gene match: 9. CDR3 length equals 16 residues. The chain's CDR3 is CASSDLAGGPPDEQYF. The DNA for the CDR3 is TGTGCCAGCAGTGATCTAGCGGGAGGCCCCCCGGACGAGCAGTACTTC.

The CDR3 coding sequence is TGTGCCAGCACTTATAGGTCGGCGAGTGCTAGCACAGATACGCAGTATTTT. This codes for CASTYRSASASTDTQYF. The gene calls are TRBV2 and TRBJ2-3; D is unresolved. The V end lost 7 bases, the J end lost 0 bases, and 20 bases lay between the germline ends. The germline V gene encodes CDR1 SNHLY and CDR2 FYNNEI. The CDR3 is 17 amino acids.

The chain carries TRBV28 and TRBJ1-1; no clear D. The CDR3 runs 12 residues. Deletions cut 2 bases from V and 6 bases from J, with 7 bases between. CDR1 is MDHEN, CDR2 SYDVKM, per germline. The CDR3 spells CASSLELPEAFF. In DNA form, the CDR3 reads TGTGCCAGCAGTTTAGAGTTACCTGAAGCTTTCTTT. The full variable domain, its missing parts supplied by reference TRBV28 and TRBJ1-1, is DVKVTQSSRYLVKRTGEKVFLECVQDMDHENMFWYRQDPGLGLRLIYFSYDVKMKEKGDIPEGYSVSREKKERFSLILESASTNQTSMYLCASSLELPEAFFGQGTRLTVV.

This clone was counted once. The chain combines TRBV6-5 with TRBJ1-2; a possible D gene is TRBD1 (5 bases). CDR3 length: 13 residues. The V end lost 0 bases, the J end lost 6 bases, and 8 bases lay between the germline ends. Germline CDR1 is MNHEY and CDR2 is SVGAGI. CDR3 in DNA: TGTGCCAGCAGTTACTCGCAGGGAAATGGCTACACCTTC. Translation gives CASSYSQGNGYTF.

This clone was observed a handful of times. The chain recombines TRBV6-5 with TRBJ2-7, with D possibly called TRBD1 or TRBD2 (5 bases each). The CDR3 spans 14 residues. V dropped 7 bases and J dropped 6 bases, with 19 bases sitting between them. Per the germline V gene, CDR1 is MNHEY and CDR2 is SVGAGI. The CDR3 is CASTHAPSGSEQYF. The CDR3 DNA reads TGTGCCAGCACACACGCACCTTCAGGGAGCGAGCAGTACTTC.

The chain links TRBV19 to TRBJ2-7; possible D gene TRBD1, 6 bases. V was shortened by 3 bases and J by 4 bases, with 10 bases between the two germline ends. CDR1 is LNHDA, CDR2 SQIVND, per germline (reference sequence). The CDR3 has 13 amino acids. CDR3: CASSIRDTYEQYF. In DNA form, the CDR3 reads TGTGCCAGTAGTATCAGGGACACGTACGAGCAGTACTTC.

This clone showed up just a few times. The genes are TRBV7-3 and TRBJ2-7; no definite D call. V was clipped by 3 bases and J by 5 bases, with 11 bases between them. The CDR3 is made up of 13 amino acids. The germline V gene encodes CDR1 SGHTA and CDR2 FQGTGA. For the CDR3, the DNA is TGTGCCAGCAGCTTTCGACATGGCGACGAGCAGTACTTC. Its protein product is CASSFRHGDEQYF.

The V and J genes are TRBV6-5 and TRBJ2-5; either TRBD1 or TRBD2 may supply D (5 bases each). This CDR3 is 15 amino acids long. CDR1 and CDR2 from the germline V gene are MNHEY and SVGAGI. The V end lost 8 bases, the J end lost 1 base, and 17 bases lay between the germline ends. This CDR3 reads CASALDTGIQETQYF. The CDR3 DNA reads TGTGCCAGCGCCTTGGACACGGGGATCCAAGAGACCCAGTACTTC.

The J gene is TRBJ1-5, the V gene TRBV2; 7 bases are a match to TRBD1. From germline, CDR1 is SNHLY and CDR2 FYNNEI. The CDR3 has 15 residues. V shed 5 bases, J shed 0 bases, and the junction held 4 bases outside the gene matches. CDR3 coding DNA: TGTGCCAGCAGTAGACAGGGAAATAGCAATCAGCCCCAGCATTTT. As protein: CASSRQGNSNQPQHF. Combining the CDR3 with reference TRBV2 and TRBJ1-5 gives the whole variable domain EPEVTQTPSHQVTQMGQEVILRCVPISNHLYFYWYRQILGQKVEFLVSFYNNEISEKSEIFDDQFSVERPDGSNFTLKIRSTKLEDSAMYFCASSRQGNSNQPQHFGDGTRLSIL.

The chain combines TRBV1 with TRBJ2-2; the tabulated D call, TRBD2, remains unverified against the DNA. TRBV1 constitutes a pseudogene. CDR3 length equals 18 residues. The CDR3 spells CTSSQDLPLGAGTGELFF. In DNA, the CDR3 is TGCACCAGCAGCCAAGATCTCCCACTAGGGGCGGGAACCGGGGAGCTGTTTTTT.